A selection of T cell receptor beta chains follows, all from one sample in a study of T cells after yellow fever vaccination. TCRdb fed the 5' RACE reads into MiXCR, producing one record per CDR3 protein. The profile shows 300,000 to 400,000 distinct CDR3 sequences, roughly 8.6% of them singletons. Source: PBMCs, taken approximately 40 days after the first yellow fever vaccination. All receptors derive from a man younger than 35 who received the YFV17D yellow fever vaccine. The CDR3 runs from the conserved cysteine through the conserved F or W. D genes are given only for firm matches. Some rows mark clone size as missing; the rest say once, few, many or name a class of expanded clone.

.	TRBV18	few	15	TRBJ1-2	TGTGCCAGCTCACCAGGGGTAACCGGTCGATATGGCTACACCTTC	CASSPGVTGRYGYTF
.	TRBV7-3	.	14	TRBJ2-3	TGTGCCAGCAGCTTAGGTGGGGCCGAAGATACGCAGTATTTT	CASSLGGAEDTQYF
TRBD1	TRBV7-3	.	18	TRBJ1-2	TGTGCCAGCAGCCCCACCGCGCGACAGGGATCTTTTAACTATGGCTACACCTTC	CASSPTARQGSFNYGYTF
.	TRBV29-1	few	12	TRBJ1-1	TGCAGCGTCGAGGTTAGCAACACTGAAGCTTTCTTT	CSVEVSNTEAFF
.	TRBV7-2	.	16	TRBJ1-5	TGTGCCAGCAGCCTCCTCCTTTCCAGGGCCGGGCAGCCCCAGCATTTT	CASSLLLSRAGQPQHF
TRBD1	TRBV9	few	17	TRBJ2-2	TGTGCCAGCAGCGTATTTTCGAGACAGGGAGCGTCCGGGGAGCTGTTTTTT	CASSVFSRQGASGELFF
.	TRBV20-1	.	15	TRBJ2-7	TGCAGTGCTAGCACGGACTCATTAGCTCCTGGCGAGCAGTACTTC	CSASTDSLAPGEQYF
TRBD1	TRBV27	.	15	TRBJ1-1	TGTGCCAGCAGTTTATCATATGGGGACAGGGCGGAAGCTTTCTTT	CASSLSYGDRAEAFF
TRBD2	TRBV5-6	.	15	TRBJ2-1	TGTGCCAGCAGCCTCAGTCTAGCGGCTAACAATGAGCAGTTCTTC	CASSLSLAANNEQFF
TRBD1	TRBV18	few	16	TRBJ1-5	TGTGCCAGCTCACCTCCGGGACAGGGGGGAGGTCAGCCCCAGCATTTT	CASSPPGQGGGQPQHF
.	TRBV7-2	many	14	TRBJ1-2	TGTGCCAGCAGCCCCCCGGTAGGGGCGTTCGTCTACACCTTC	CASSPPVGAFVYTF
.	TRBV20-1	.	15	TRBJ1-4	TGCAGTGCTAGAGATTTTACAGGGCCTAATGAAAAACTGTTTTTT	CSARDFTGPNEKLFF
TRBD1	TRBV27	many	14	TRBJ2-7	TGTGCCAGCAGCCAGGGACAGGGCCCCTACGAGCAGTACTTC	CASSQGQGPYEQYF
.	TRBV20-1	.	15	TRBJ2-1	TGCAGTGCCCACATACGCTCCTCCCAGGGCAATGAGCAGTTCTTC	CSAHIRSSQGNEQFF
.	TRBV4-2	few	17	TRBJ2-6	TGTGCCAGCAGCCAAGACGTGGGGCCGGGAGGGGCCAACGTCCTGACTTTC	CASSQDVGPGGANVLTF
.	TRBV24-1	few	13	TRBJ2-1	TGTGCCACCAGTGATTCAGGGGGGGGGAAACGGTTCTTC	CATSDSGGGKRFF
.	TRBV7-2	few	17	TRBJ2-5	TGTGCCAGCAGCTTATCGCCCTGGCACGGTGACCAAGAGACCCAGTACTTC	CASSLSPWHGDQETQYF
.	TRBV4-3	few	15	TRBJ1-5	TGCGCCAGCAGCCAAGAGGTCGATTTTCGTCAGCCCCAGCATTTT	CASSQEVDFRQPQHF
.	TRBV20-1	.	16	TRBJ2-5	TGCAGTGCAACTGTATGGGGGATGAGTTCCCAAGAGACCCAGTACTTC	CSATVWGMSSQETQYF
.	TRBV7-9	.	14	TRBJ1-2	TGTGCCAGCAGCTTTGAGTTTTACTGGTCTGGCTACACCTTC	CASSFEFYWSGYTF
.	TRBV9	.	14	TRBJ2-3	TGTGCCAGCAGCGGATTCCCAACCACAGATACGCAGTATTTT	CASSGFPTTDTQYF
.	TRBV4-3	.	16	TRBJ2-4	TGCGCCAGCAGCCAAGATTCGGGGGCGCGTGAAAACATTCAGTACTTC	CASSQDSGARENIQYF
.	TRBV29-1	many	12	TRBJ1-1	TGCAGCGTTGAAGATCCGACCCGAGGAGCTTTCTTT	CSVEDPTRGAFF
TRBD2	TRBV19	few	16	TRBJ2-3	TGTGCCAGTAGTATCGGGGCGGGGGGGCCCCCGGATACGCAGTATTTT	CASSIGAGGPPDTQYF
TRBD1	TRBV12-3/TRBV12-4	.	15	TRBJ1-6	TGTGCCAGCAGTTTACAGGGGGCAGGGTCTTCACCCCTCCGCTTT	CASSLQGAGSSPLRF
.	TRBV29-1	few	15	TRBJ2-6	TGCAGCGTTGAGTATGGGGTATATGGGGCCAACGTCCTGACTTTC	CSVEYGVYGANVLTF
.	TRBV12-3/TRBV12-4	.	13	TRBJ1-2	TGTGCCAGCAGTGACCGGAAGGATAGTGGCTACACCTTC	CASSDRKDSGYTF
.	TRBV5-1	once	17	TRBJ1-2	TGCGCCAGCAGCTTGGCCGGGTTTCGAGGGGTCCTTGTCGGCTACACCTTC	CASSLAGFRGVLVGYTF
.	TRBV4-3	few	13	TRBJ1-1	TGCGCCAGCAGCCACTGGAGGGCCACTGAAGCTTTCTTT	CASSHWRATEAFF
TRBD1	TRBV12-3/TRBV12-4	few	18	TRBJ1-2	TGTGCCAGCACCTCAGCCTGGGGCGGGACAGGGTTTAACTATGGCTACACCTTC	CASTSAWGGTGFNYGYTF
TRBD2	TRBV7-9	few	16	TRBJ2-2	TGTGCCAGCAGCTGGAGCGGGGGCCGGAACACCGGGGAGCTGTTTTTT	CASSWSGGRNTGELFF
TRBD2	TRBV4-3	few	20	TRBJ2-7	TGCGCCAGCAGCCAAGTAATTGTCGGGGCGGGGGGGCCCGTTTTCTACGAGCAGTACTTC	CASSQVIVGAGGPVFYEQYF
.	TRBV20-1	.	14	TRBJ2-1	TGCAGTGCTAGACAGTCTAGCGTGGGGAATGAGCAGTTCTTC	CSARQSSVGNEQFF
.	TRBV15	.	12	TRBJ2-7	TGTGCCACCAGCAGAGGGGGGTTGGAGCAGTACTTC	CATSRGGLEQYF
TRBD1	TRBV20-1	few	14	TRBJ1-2	TGCAGTGCTAGGGGGACAGGGGGCGCATATGGCTACACCTTC	CSARGTGGAYGYTF
.	TRBV2	.	15	TRBJ2-3	TGTGCCAGCAGTGAAGCGCAGGGTCGTTTCCGTATGCAGTATTTT	CASSEAQGRFRMQYF
TRBD2	TRBV12-3/TRBV12-4	few	15	TRBJ2-2	TGTGCCAGCAGACGAGGACTAGTGGACACCGGGGAGCTGTTTTTT	CASRRGLVDTGELFF
TRBD2	TRBV5-1	few	14	TRBJ2-5	TGCGCCAGCAGCTCCGGGACTAGCAAAGAGACCCAGTACTTC	CASSSGTSKETQYF
.	TRBV5-1	many	15	TRBJ2-3	TGCGCCAGCAGCTTCACCGGGACTAGCACAGATACGCAGTATTTT	CASSFTGTSTDTQYF
.	TRBV20-1	few	12	TRBJ1-1	TGCAGTGCTCCCGACAGGAACACTGAAGCTTTCTTT	CSAPDRNTEAFF
.	TRBV6-1	few	13	TRBJ2-5	TGTGCCAGCAGTGGGCTCTTCGCCCAGACCCAGTACTTC	CASSGLFAQTQYF
.	TRBV5-5	.	14	TRBJ1-1	TGTGCCAGCAGCTTGGGGACAGCCGCCACTGAAGCTTTCTTT	CASSLGTAATEAFF
TRBD1	TRBV9	.	16	TRBJ1-2	TGTGCCAGCAGCGTAGGTCCCGGGACAGGAAACTATGGCTACACCTTC	CASSVGPGTGNYGYTF
.	TRBV5-1	.	16	TRBJ2-6	TGCGCCAGCAGCTTGGTGGGAGGCCTCGGGGCCAACGTCCTGACTTTC	CASSLVGGLGANVLTF
.	TRBV5-1	few	15	TRBJ2-5	TGCGCCAGCAGCCCACGGACCGCCGATCAAGAGACCCAGTACTTC	CASSPRTADQETQYF
TRBD1	TRBV6-5	few	15	TRBJ1-4	TGTGCCAGCAGTCTACAGGGGTCTACCTATGAAAAACTGTTTTTT	CASSLQGSTYEKLFF
TRBD1	TRBV3-1	.	14	TRBJ2-4	TGTGCCAGCAGCCGGGACAGGGTTATAAACATTCAGTACTTC	CASSRDRVINIQYF
TRBD2	TRBV15	.	17	TRBJ2-5	TGTGCCACCAGCAGAGGGTTACAGCGGGGGGCATTAGAGACCCAGTACTTC	CATSRGLQRGALETQYF
TRBD2	TRBV28	.	16	TRBJ2-5	TGTGCCAGCAGTGGGGGTAAATCGGGAGGGAGAGAGACCCAGTACTTC	CASSGGKSGGRETQYF
.	TRBV27	few	15	TRBJ2-3	TGTGCCAGCAGTTTATACATGGACAGCACAGATACGCAGTATTTT	CASSLYMDSTDTQYF
.	TRBV6-5	.	13	TRBJ1-2	TGTGCCAGCAGTTACATGGAGAGCTATGGCTACACCTTC	CASSYMESYGYTF
.	TRBV12-3/TRBV12-4	.	16	TRBJ1-5	TGTGCCAGCAGTTTATCTGTGGGATATAGCAATCAGCCCCAGCATTTT	CASSLSVGYSNQPQHF
TRBD1	TRBV20-1	.	14	TRBJ2-7	TGCAGTGCTCTCAGGGGGTCTAATATGGACGAGCAGTACTTC	CSALRGSNMDEQYF
.	TRBV11-2	few	15	TRBJ1-1	TGTGCCAGCAGCCCGATCCGGGGGGGTTATGGTGAAGCTTTCTTT	CASSPIRGGYGEAFF
TRBD2	TRBV3-1	few	15	TRBJ2-7	TGTGCCAGCAGCCGGGGGGGGACCAGCTCCTACGAGCAGTACTTC	CASSRGGTSSYEQYF
TRBD1	TRBV3-1	few	13	TRBJ1-1	TGTGCCAGCAGCCGAGGGACAGGGCCTGAAGCTTTCTTT	CASSRGTGPEAFF
TRBD1	TRBV12-3/TRBV12-4	.	15	TRBJ1-3	TGTGCCAGCAGTACAGGGGCTTTCTCTGGAAACACCATATATTTT	CASSTGAFSGNTIYF
.	TRBV7-2	.	15	TRBJ2-4	TGTGCCAGCAGCTTACAGGCCGGTATGAGGGACATTCAGTACTTC	CASSLQAGMRDIQYF
TRBD1	TRBV20-1	.	12	TRBJ1-2	TGCAGTCCCGAGGACAGGGGGCTGAGGGACACCTTC	CSPEDRGLRDTF